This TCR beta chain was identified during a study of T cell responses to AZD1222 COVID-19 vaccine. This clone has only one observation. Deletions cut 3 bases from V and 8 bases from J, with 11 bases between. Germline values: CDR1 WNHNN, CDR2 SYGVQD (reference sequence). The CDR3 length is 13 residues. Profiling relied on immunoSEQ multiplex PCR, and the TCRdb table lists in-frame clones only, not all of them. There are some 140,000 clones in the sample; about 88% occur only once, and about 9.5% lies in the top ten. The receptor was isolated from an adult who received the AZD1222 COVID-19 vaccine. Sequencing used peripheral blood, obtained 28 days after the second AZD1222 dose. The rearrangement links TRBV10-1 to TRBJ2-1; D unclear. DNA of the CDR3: TGCGCCAGCAGTGAAACAGCCCGGGATGAGCAGTTCTTC. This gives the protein CASSETARDEQFF.